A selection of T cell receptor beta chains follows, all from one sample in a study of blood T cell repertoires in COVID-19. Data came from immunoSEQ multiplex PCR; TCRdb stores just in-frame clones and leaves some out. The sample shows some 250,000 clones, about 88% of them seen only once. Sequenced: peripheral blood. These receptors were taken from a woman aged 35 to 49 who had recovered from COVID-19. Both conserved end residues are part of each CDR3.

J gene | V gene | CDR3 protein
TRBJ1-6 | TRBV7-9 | CASSPDRGNSPLHF
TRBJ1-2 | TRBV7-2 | CASSLAPGTGNYGYTF
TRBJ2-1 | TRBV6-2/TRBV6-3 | CASSYPNEQFF
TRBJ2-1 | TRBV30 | CAWVGQGPSNEQFF
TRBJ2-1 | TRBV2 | CASSEAGTHYRGNEQFF
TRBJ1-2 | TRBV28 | CASSSTGGGSYGYTF
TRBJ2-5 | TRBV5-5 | CASSFGPRREETQYF
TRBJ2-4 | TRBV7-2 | CASSLQGAKNIQYF
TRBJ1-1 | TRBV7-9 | CASSPTGAAEAFF
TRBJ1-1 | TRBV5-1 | CASSLVGQQNTEAFF
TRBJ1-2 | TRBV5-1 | CASSLGQGSRGYTF
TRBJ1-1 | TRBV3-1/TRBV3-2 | CASTPGGAGPEAFF
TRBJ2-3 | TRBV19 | CASSIRGQPSRAGPTTDTQYF
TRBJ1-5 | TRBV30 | CAWGPAGGGQPQHF
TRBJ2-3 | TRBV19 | CASSIGQGDTDTQYF
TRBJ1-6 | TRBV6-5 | CASSYRDRVNSPLHF
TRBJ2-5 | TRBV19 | CASSIGGTSGIETQYF
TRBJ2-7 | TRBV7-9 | CASSLETEQYF
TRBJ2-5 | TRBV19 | CASRDLFQETQYF
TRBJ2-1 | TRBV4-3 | CASSPGTSGSSYNEQFF
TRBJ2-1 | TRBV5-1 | CASSPRQGAGLAGNNEQFF
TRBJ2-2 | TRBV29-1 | CSVGATSGYTGELFF
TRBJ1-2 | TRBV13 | CASSLGQAPNYGYTF
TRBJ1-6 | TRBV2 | CASSQDRGYNSPLHF
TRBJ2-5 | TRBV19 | CASSIGASGVETQYF
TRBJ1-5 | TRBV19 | CASSMGPGRRSAGQPQHF
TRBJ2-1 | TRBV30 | CAWSVGTLYNEQFF
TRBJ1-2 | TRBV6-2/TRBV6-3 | CASSYRRTTLNYGYTF